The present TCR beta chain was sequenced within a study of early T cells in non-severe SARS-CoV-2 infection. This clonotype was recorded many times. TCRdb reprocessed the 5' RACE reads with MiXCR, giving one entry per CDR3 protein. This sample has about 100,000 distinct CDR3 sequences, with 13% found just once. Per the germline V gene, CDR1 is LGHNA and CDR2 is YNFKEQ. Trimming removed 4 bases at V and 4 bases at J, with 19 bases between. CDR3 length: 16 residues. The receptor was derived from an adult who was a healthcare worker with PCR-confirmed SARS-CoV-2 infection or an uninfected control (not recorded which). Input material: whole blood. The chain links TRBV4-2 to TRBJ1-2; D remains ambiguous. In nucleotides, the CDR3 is TGTGCCAGCAGCCCCAGACTCCGGCCGGAAACCTATGGCTACACCTTC. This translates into CASSPRLRPETYGYTF.